What follows are 20 T cell receptor beta chains derived from one specimen sequenced in a study of T-cell reconstitution after alpha-beta-depleted transplantation in children. For TCRbeta, the library was prepared with unique molecular identifiers. TCRdb reprocessed the PCR reads via MiXCR and lists one record per CDR3 protein. The data contain around 480,000 distinct CDR3 sequences, less than 35% of them singletons. This specimen consisted of PBMCs from the stem cell graft donor, obtained from the stem cell graft. These receptors all come from a human donor who donated a stem cell graft to a child with aplastic anemia.

The J gene is TRBJ2-7, the V gene TRBV27; D uncertain. The CDR3 covers 11 residues. Deletions cut 8 bases from V and 4 bases from J, with 9 bases between. The germline V gene has CDR1 MNHEY and CDR2 SMNVEV (reference sequence). CDR3 loop: CASRVRYEQYV. Written as DNA, the CDR3 is TGTGCCAGCCGGGTCCGTTACGAGCAGTACGTC.

This chain joins TRBV7-2 and TRBJ2-7; tentatively, D is TRBD1 (6 bases). CDR1 SGHTA and CDR2 FQGNSA come from the germline V gene. V was cut by 4 bases and J by 3 bases, with 13 bases left in between. The CDR3 length is 14 residues. The CDR3 DNA sequence: TGTGCCAGCAGCTGGGCCGGGGACATCTACGAGCAGTACTTC. Protein sequence: CASSWAGDIYEQYF.

This clonotype came up a few times. This chain uses TRBV6-5 with TRBJ2-2; 10 bases are shared with TRBD2. The germline V gene encodes CDR1 MNHEY and CDR2 SVGAGI. The length of the CDR3 is 15 residues. J lost 3 bases, V lost 2 bases, and 0 bases had no gene match. The CDR3 protein is CASSYLAGDTGELFF. The CDR3 nucleotides read TGTGCCAGCAGTTACCTAGCGGGAGACACCGGGGAGCTGTTTTTT.

The chain links TRBV11-2 to TRBJ2-7; the match to TRBD1 covers 10 bases. This CDR3 comprises 15 residues. Germline V gene data show CDR1 as SGHAT and CDR2 as FQNNGV. V dropped 2 bases and J dropped 4; count of bases not matched to a gene: 5. The DNA of the CDR3 is TGTGCCAGCAGCTTATTCGGGACAGGGGTATACGAGCAGTACGTC. Amino acids: CASSLFGTGVYEQYV.

The rearrangement links TRBV12-3 or TRBV12-4 to TRBJ2-1; tentative D call: TRBD2 (7 bases). The V and J ends lost 7 bases and 10 bases respectively, with 17 bases between them. The CDR3 spans 13 residues. Written as DNA, the CDR3 is TGTGCCAGCATTCTCACGGGGGGCAGGGAGCAGTTCTTC. It translates to CASILTGGREQFF.

The CDR3 bases are TGTGCCAGCAGCCAAGATAGGGGCAGCTTCTACAATGAGCAGTTCTTC. It translates to CASSQDRGSFYNEQFF. J is TRBJ2-1 and V is TRBV3-1, with a weak D call TRBD1 (5 bases). V gave up 0 bases and J gave up 3 bases, with 12 bases separating them. The germline CDR1 and CDR2 sequences are LGHDT and YNNKEL (reference sequence). This CDR3 has 16 amino acids.

This chain connects TRBV7-2 to TRBJ2-3, with 8 bases matching TRBD1. There are 15 residues in the CDR3. Germline loops: CDR1 SGHTA, CDR2 FQGNSA. The trim removed 4 bases at V and 6 bases at J, leaving 9 bases unmatched. The CDR3 reads CASSSERTGLDTQYF. CDR3 nucleotide sequence: TGTGCCAGCAGCTCCGAAAGGACAGGGTTGGATACGCAGTATTTT.

This clonotype occurred a few times. The gene calls are TRBV20-1 and TRBJ1-6; D gene ambiguous. Germline CDR1 is DFQATT and CDR2 is SNEGSKA (reference sequence). CDR3 length: 11 amino acids. V was cut by 3 bases and J by 10 bases, with 7 bases left in between. CDR3 DNA: TGCAGTGCTAGCCCAGAATCACCCCTCCACTTT. Translating it yields CSASPESPLHF.

This chain links TRBV28 with TRBJ2-3; D might be TRBD1 (7 bases). V was shortened by 10 bases and J by 4 bases, with 15 bases between the two germline ends. Per germline, CDR1 MDHEN and CDR2 SYDVKM. The CDR3 extends over 13 amino acids. CDR3 sequence reads: CAIRGGGADTQYF. The CDR3 coding sequence is TGTGCCATCCGAGGAGGGGGCGCAGATACGCAGTATTTT. The full variable domain, with the rest looked up from reference TRBV28 and TRBJ2-3, is DVKVTQSSRYLVKRTGEKVFLECVQDMDHENMFWYRQDPGLGLRLIYFSYDVKMKEKGDIPEGYSVSREKKERFSLILESASTNQTSMYLCAIRGGGADTQYFGPGTRLTVL.

This clonotype was observed a few times. This sequence joins TRBV4-3 and TRBJ2-1; D gene ambiguous. This CDR3 has 15 amino acids. Germline CDR1 is LGHNA and CDR2 is YSLEER. Deletions cut 2 bases from V and 5 bases from J, with 13 bases between. The CDR3 bases are TGCGCCAGCAGCCAAAATATGGACGGAAACAATGAGCAGTTCTTC. Translating gives CASSQNMDGNNEQFF.

The V call is TRBV6-5, the J call TRBJ2-7; no definite D call. Germline V CDR1 and CDR2: MNHEY, SVGAGI. V was shortened by 3 bases and J by 3 bases, with 9 bases between the two germline ends. This CDR3 contains 13 residues. The CDR3 nucleotides read TGTGCCAGCAGTTATGGAAGCAACTACGAGCAGTACTTC. Amino acid sequence: CASSYGSNYEQYF.

This clonotype has just a few counts. The rearrangement links TRBV10-3 to TRBJ1-5, with D possibly TRBD1 on 6 matching bases. The CDR3 sequence is 15 residues long. Germline V lookup: CDR1 ENHRY, CDR2 SYGVKD. V lost 5 bases, J lost 3 bases, and 14 bases lay in between. The CDR3 DNA follows: TGTGCCATCAGTCAGAAAGGACAGCCCAATCAGCCCCAGCATTTT. The encoded protein is CAISQKGQPNQPQHF.

This chain connects TRBV2 to TRBJ1-2; 8 bases are a match to TRBD1. CDR1 is SNHLY, CDR2 FYNNEI, per germline. V lost 8 bases, J lost 8 bases, and 19 bases stayed unmatched. This CDR3 spans 16 amino acids. The CDR3 loop reads CASRRPGQASSGGYTF. DNA for the CDR3: TGTGCCAGCCGACGGCCGGGACAGGCTTCCTCGGGGGGCTACACCTTC.

This clonotype was detected only a few times. The chain joins TRBV3-1 to TRBJ1-1; D is uncertain. Per germline, CDR1 LGHDT and CDR2 YNNKEL (reference sequence). The ends were cut back, 4 bases at V and 10 bases at J, with 16 bases in the middle. The CDR3 covers 13 residues. The CDR3 is CASSPGRRDGAFF. The CDR3 DNA reads TGTGCCAGCAGCCCCGGACGGCGGGATGGAGCTTTCTTT.

This chain joins TRBV5-6 and TRBJ1-5; tentative D call: TRBD1 (6 bases). Looked up from germline, CDR1 is SGHDT and CDR2 is YYEEEE. The V and J ends lost 4 bases and 4 bases respectively, with 21 bases between them. The CDR3 is made up of 17 amino acids. The CDR3 region has the DNA TGTGCCAGCAGCCCGTCTCGGGGGGCGACCCTAAATCAGCCCCAGCATTTT. This translates into CASSPSRGATLNQPQHF.

The chain joins TRBV20-1 to TRBJ2-5, with a possible D match to TRBD2 (5 bases). This CDR3 is 15 amino acids long. Per germline, CDR1 DFQATT and CDR2 SNEGSKA (reference sequence). The V gene lost 3 bases and the J gene lost 0 bases, with 14 bases spanning the gap. In nucleotides, the CDR3 is TGCAGTGCTAGTAGTAGCGCAAAATACCAAGAGACCCAGTACTTC. Translated, it gives CSASSSAKYQETQYF.

The chain couples TRBV4-3 to TRBJ1-1, with TRBD1 matching over 7 bases. V dropped 4 bases and J dropped 8; count of bases not matched to a gene: 7. CDR3 length: 13 residues. Germline V CDR1 and CDR2: LGHNA, YSLEER. CDR3 residues: CASSRREDREAFF. In nucleotides, the CDR3 is TGCGCCAGCAGCCGAAGAGAGGACAGGGAAGCTTTCTTT.

The rearrangement links TRBV5-5 to TRBJ1-4, with 8 bases fitting TRBD1. The junction had 4 bases not matched to a gene; V was cut back by 4 bases and J by 5 bases. The CDR3 has 14 residues. Germline V CDR1 and CDR2: SGHKS, YYEKEE (reference sequence). The CDR3 nucleotides read TGTGCCAGCAGCCACCGGACAGGGAATGAAAAACTGTTTTTT. It yields the protein CASSHRTGNEKLFF. Based on the CDR3 plus reference TRBV5-5 and TRBJ1-4, the full variable domain is DAGVTQSPTHLIKTRGQQVTLRCSPISGHKSVSWYQQVLGQGPQFIFQYYEKEERGRGNFPDRFSARQFPNYSSELNVNALLLGDSALYLCASSHRTGNEKLFFGSGTQLSVL.

The table lists this clonotype with a few counts. This chain uses TRBV20-1 with TRBJ1-1, with a tentative D call TRBD1 (6 bases). The CDR3 sequence is 14 residues long. The V gene lost 7 bases and the J gene lost 1 base, with 16 bases spanning the gap. Germline V gene data show CDR1 as DFQATT and CDR2 as SNEGSKA (reference sequence). The CDR3 loop reads CSVDPGHRNTEAFF. The CDR3 DNA is TGCAGTGTGGACCCGGGACACAGGAACACTGAAGCTTTCTTT.

J is TRBJ1-6 and V is TRBV27; TRBD1 matches at 7 bases. CDR3 length equals 15 residues. Losses at the gene ends were 4 bases for V and 13 bases for J; bases not matched to a gene: 13. Germline V gene lookup returns CDR1 MNHEY and CDR2 SMNVEV (reference sequence). The CDR3 region has the DNA TGTGCCAGCAGTTCAAGCCCGGGACAGCTGAGTCCCCTCCACTTT. As protein: CASSSSPGQLSPLHF.